This TCR beta chain emerged from a study of beta chain features in type 1 diabetes (dated by TCRdb to 2016 to 2019). As for the study more broadly: Mean age, gender distribution, total cell number and subset yield did not differ between patients and healthy donors. A total of some 110 million sorted cells were examined across all samples, and the number of cells per subset was strongly correlated with RNA yield. In the study, recently diagnosed type 1 diabetes patients and matched healthy donors were compared on the TCRB repertoires of their sorted circulating CD4+ T cell subsets. Naive and central memory subsets were obtained from all 30 or so donors, but regulatory and stem cell-like memory subsets were isolated from only 8 patients and roughly 8 healthy donors.

This clone has more than one count but fewer than ten. What this receptor recognizes is not known. Per-base quality was not reported, and no clone a single base away is much larger than it. Results and caveats for the whole study, not just this receptor: The naive, central memory and regulatory TCRB repertoires appeared to resemble one another more closely among patients than among healthy donors. Shorter templates might be favored by PCR, yet because patient and control samples were amplified and corrected together, any such skew would affect both groups equally. At VDJ recombination sites, type 1 diabetes patients had fewer insertions and more deleted nucleotides, which implies abnormalities in thymic rearrangement. Type 1 diabetes patients showed a moderate but significant shortening of TCRB CDR3 length in all four CD4+ subsets. Because the HLA sub-analyses included only small numbers of individuals, any influence of HLA type on TCRB rearrangement was left unresolved. Because cDNA was sequenced instead of genomic DNA, highly expressing activated cells could be over-represented, though the groups showed no difference in activation or CD3 levels.

The High Capacity cDNA Reverse Transcription Kit was used to reverse transcribe all of the isolated RNA, meaning that expressed TCRB transcripts were what got sequenced. Deep immunoSEQ sequencing was applied to naive, central memory and regulatory T cell samples, giving an average of about 3.7 million total reads per sample. After sorted cells were lysed in RLT buffer, RNA was extracted with DNase-treated RNeasy Micro or Mini kits, with the choice depending on cell number. Each cell subset was processed on its own to prevent cross-contamination, while patient and healthy donor samples were processed together. The immunoSEQ multiplex PCR was used to amplify TCRB sequences from cDNA, generating 87-bp fragments that spanned the CDR3 region. Sequencing of the amplicons was performed on the Illumina HiSeq platform. The source study handled its data this way. Synthetic template baselines were used to correct PCR bias computationally, reads within Hamming distance 2 were collapsed, and singletons that could not be merged were discarded. By aligning reads against IMGT, V, D and J genes, CDR3 length, and insertions or deletions at six rearrangement sites were assigned. Within each subset, clonotype counts were normalized to sorted cell number, and only after that were true diversity and Gini coefficients computed with the tcR R package. The overlap coefficient, calculated on TCRB nucleotide sequences, was used to quantify repertoire sharing. Out-of-frame TCRB sequences from naive cells were analyzed as a proxy for the pre-selection repertoire. This is the immuneACCESS table as TCRdb keeps it, with only in-frame sequences that have V and J called. A part of the clones is gone; compared with another copy, unresolved V genes explain less than half, and the rest is unexplained. That table is the source of V, J and clone size, and D and trimming were worked out from the DNA. The sample table contains hundreds of thousands of clones; only one count was recorded for about 14% of them. 0.035% to 0.045% of the sample rests with the top ten.

From each donor, a single peripheral blood sample of around 120 mL on average was drawn into heparinised tubes. A BD FACSAria II and a panel including CD45RO, CCR7, CD25, CD127, CD95 and CD27 were used to sort naive, central memory, regulatory and stem cell-like memory CD4+ T cells. A purity above 95% was achieved for all sorted populations. PBMCs were separated immediately by Lymphoprep density gradient centrifugation and were stained directly, without being cultured. Samples were stained and sorted in pairs, with one healthy donor and one patient per experiment, so that batch effects were minimized. V ends up 2 bases short and J 0 bases short, with an unmatched junction base count of 4. The CDR3 goes from the cysteine to the phenylalanine over 17 residues. Kept here is only the CDR3 DNA, which spans 51 bases and is read in frame from base 1. Via the germline V gene, CDR1 is SGHTA and CDR2 FQGNSA.

Sequencing used naive CD4+ T cells from blood. The label giving this sample's cell subset or site can be read as: true naive CD4+ T cells. In this chain, TRBV7-2 is recombined with TRBJ2-1, and TRBD1 matches 10 of the central bases. The clonotype originates from a man aged 18-30 years with type 1 diabetes. The sequenced DNA is TGTGCCAGCAGCTTAACGGACAGGGGGACCTCCTACAATGAGCAGTTCTTC. The resulting protein is CASSLTDRGTSYNEQFF. When the CDR3 is completed using the reference TRBV7-2 and TRBJ2-1 genes on either side, the full variable domain is GAGVSQSPSNKVTEKGKDVELRCDPISGHTALYWYRQSLGQGLEFLIYFQGNSAPDKSGLPSDRFSAERTGGSVSTLTIQRTQQEDSAVYLCASSLTDRGTSYNEQFFGPGTRLTVL.